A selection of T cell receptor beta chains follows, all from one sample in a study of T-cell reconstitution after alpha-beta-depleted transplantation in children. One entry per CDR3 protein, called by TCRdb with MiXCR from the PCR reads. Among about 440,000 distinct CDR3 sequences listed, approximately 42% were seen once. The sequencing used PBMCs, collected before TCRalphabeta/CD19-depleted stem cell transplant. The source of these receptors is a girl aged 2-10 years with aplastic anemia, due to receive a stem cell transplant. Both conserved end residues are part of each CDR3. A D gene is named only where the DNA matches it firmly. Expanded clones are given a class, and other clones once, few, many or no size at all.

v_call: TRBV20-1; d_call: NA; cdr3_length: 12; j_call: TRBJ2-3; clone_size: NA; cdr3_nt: TGCAGCCAGGCGGGCCGCACAGATACGCAGTATTTT; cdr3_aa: CSQAGRTDTQYF
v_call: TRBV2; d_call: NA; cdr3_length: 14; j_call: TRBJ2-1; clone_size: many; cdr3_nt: TGTGCCAGCAGCCCTTACTCCTCCTACAATGAGCAGTTCTTC; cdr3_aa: CASSPYSSYNEQFF
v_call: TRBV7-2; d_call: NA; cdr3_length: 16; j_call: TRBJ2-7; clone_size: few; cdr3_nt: TGTGCCAGCAGCTTAGTATTGGGCGGACAGATGTACGAGCAGTACTTC; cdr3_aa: CASSLVLGGQMYEQYF
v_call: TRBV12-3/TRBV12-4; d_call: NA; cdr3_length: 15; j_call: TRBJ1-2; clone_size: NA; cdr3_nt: TGTGCCAGCAGCGGACCGAGGGAAGGGAAAAATGGCTACACCTTC; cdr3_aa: CASSGPREGKNGYTF
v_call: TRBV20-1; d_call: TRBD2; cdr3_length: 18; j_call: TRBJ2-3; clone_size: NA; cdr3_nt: TGCAGTGTTCACTCGACTAGCGGGCCCCTTTGGAGCACAGATACGCAGTATTTT; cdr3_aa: CSVHSTSGPLWSTDTQYF
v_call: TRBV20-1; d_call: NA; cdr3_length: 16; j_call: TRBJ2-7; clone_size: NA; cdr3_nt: TGCAGTGCTAGGGTAACGCAGCGGGCGGTTCTCCACGAGCAGTACTTC; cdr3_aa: CSARVTQRAVLHEQYF
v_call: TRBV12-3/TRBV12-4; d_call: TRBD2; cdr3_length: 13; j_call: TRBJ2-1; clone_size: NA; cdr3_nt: TGTGCCAGCAGTTGGCGGGGTAGCGGGGGGCAGTTCTTC; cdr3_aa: CASSWRGSGGQFF
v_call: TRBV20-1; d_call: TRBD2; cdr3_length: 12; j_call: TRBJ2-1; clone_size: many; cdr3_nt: TGCAGTGCGAAGCGGGGCAACAATGAGCAGTTCTTC; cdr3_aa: CSAKRGNNEQFF
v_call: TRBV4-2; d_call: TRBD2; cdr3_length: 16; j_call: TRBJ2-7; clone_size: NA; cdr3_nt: TGTGCCAGCAGCGCCTCTCACGCTAGCGGGCGCTACGAGCAGTACTTC; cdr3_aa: CASSASHASGRYEQYF
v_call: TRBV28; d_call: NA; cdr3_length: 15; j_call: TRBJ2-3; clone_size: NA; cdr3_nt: TGTGCCAGCAGTTTGTATGGGGGGGCCACAGATACGCAGTATTTT; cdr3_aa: CASSLYGGATDTQYF
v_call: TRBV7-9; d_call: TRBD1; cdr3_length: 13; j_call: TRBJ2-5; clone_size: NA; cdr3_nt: TGTGCCAGCAGCCGGGGACAGGGAGAGACCCAGTACTTC; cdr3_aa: CASSRGQGETQYF
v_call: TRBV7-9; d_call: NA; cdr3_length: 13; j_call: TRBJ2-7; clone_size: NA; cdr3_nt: TGTGCCAGCAGCAGACCGGAGACCTACGAGCAGTACTTC; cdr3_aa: CASSRPETYEQYF
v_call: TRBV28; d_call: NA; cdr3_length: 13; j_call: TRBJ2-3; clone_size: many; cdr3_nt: TGTGCCAGCAGAACACCCAACCCAGATACGCAGTATTTT; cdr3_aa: CASRTPNPDTQYF
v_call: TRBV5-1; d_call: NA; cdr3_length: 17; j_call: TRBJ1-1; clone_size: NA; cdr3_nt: TGCGCCAGCAGCTTGGTGGGCAGCCCGGTCATGAACACTGAAGCTTTCTTT; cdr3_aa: CASSLVGSPVMNTEAFF
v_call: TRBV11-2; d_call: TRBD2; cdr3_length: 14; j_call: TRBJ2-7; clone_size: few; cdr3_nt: TGTGCCAGCAGCGCGACTAGCCCCTCCTACGAGCAGTACTTC; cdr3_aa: CASSATSPSYEQYF
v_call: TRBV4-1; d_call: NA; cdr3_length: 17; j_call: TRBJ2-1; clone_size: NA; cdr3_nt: TGCGCCAGCAGCCAAGATCATGACGCATTGCTTCCCTCGAGCGAGTTCTTC; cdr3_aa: CASSQDHDALLPSSEFF
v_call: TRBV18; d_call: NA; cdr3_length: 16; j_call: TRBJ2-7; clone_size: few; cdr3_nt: TGTGCCAGCTCACCACGTATATCCGACGGCTCCTACGAGCAGTACTTC; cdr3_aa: CASSPRISDGSYEQYF
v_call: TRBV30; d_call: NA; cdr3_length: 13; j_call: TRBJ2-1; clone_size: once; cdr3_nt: TGTGCCTGGAGTGGCGGGCTAGACTATAAGCAGTTCTTC; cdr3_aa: CAWSGGLDYKQFF
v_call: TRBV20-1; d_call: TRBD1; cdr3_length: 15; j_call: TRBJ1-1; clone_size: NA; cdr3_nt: TGCAGTGCTAGATCCTACCGACAGGGCGGAACTGAAGCTTTCTTT; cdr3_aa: CSARSYRQGGTEAFF
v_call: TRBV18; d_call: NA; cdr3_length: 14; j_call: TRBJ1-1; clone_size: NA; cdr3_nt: TGTGCCAGCTCATCGACAGCGAGGAACACTGAAGCTTTCTTT; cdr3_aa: CASSSTARNTEAFF
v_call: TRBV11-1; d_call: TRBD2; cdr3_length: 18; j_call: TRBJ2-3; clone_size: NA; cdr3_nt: TGTGCCAGCAGCCCGGGACTAGCGGGAGCCACTAGCACAGATACGCAGTATTTT; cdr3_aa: CASSPGLAGATSTDTQYF
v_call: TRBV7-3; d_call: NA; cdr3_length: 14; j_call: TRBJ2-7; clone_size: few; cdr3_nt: TGTGCCAGCAGCTTAGTCGGTCCCTTCTACGAGCAGTACTTC; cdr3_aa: CASSLVGPFYEQYF
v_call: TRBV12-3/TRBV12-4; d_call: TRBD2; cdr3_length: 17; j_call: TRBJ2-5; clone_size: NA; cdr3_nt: TGTGCCAGCAGCCTAGGACTAGCGGGGGACGCTAGGGAGACCCAGTACTTC; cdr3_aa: CASSLGLAGDARETQYF
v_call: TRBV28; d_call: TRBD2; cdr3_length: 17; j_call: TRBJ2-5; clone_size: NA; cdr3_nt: TGTGCCAGCAGTTCTTTTAGGCCGCGGGAGGATAGGGAGACCCAGTACTTC; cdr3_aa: CASSSFRPREDRETQYF
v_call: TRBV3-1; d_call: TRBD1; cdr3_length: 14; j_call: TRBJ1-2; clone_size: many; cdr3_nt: TGTGCCAGCACTATAGGGACAGGGGGATATGGCTACACCTTC; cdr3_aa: CASTIGTGGYGYTF
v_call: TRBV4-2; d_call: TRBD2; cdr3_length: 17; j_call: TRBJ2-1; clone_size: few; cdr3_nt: TGTGCCAGCAGCCATCAACCTGGGGGGGTCTCCTACAATGAGCAGTTCTTC; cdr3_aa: CASSHQPGGVSYNEQFF
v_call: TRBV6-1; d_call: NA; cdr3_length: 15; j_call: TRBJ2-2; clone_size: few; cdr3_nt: TGTGCCAGCAGCACCCGGGACGGGAACACCGGGGAGCTGTTTTTT; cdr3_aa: CASSTRDGNTGELFF
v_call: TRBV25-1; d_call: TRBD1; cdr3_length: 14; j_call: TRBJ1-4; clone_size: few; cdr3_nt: TGTGCCAGCCATGCGGGGACAGGGAATGAAAAACTGTTTTTT; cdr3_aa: CASHAGTGNEKLFF
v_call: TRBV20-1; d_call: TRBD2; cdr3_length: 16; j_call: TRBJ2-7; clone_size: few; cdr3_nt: TGCAGTGCTCCCCAATTGACTAGCGGTAGGGGGTACGAGCAGTACTTC; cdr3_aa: CSAPQLTSGRGYEQYF
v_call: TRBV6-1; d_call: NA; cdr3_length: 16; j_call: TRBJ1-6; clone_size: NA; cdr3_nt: TGTGCCAGCAGTGGAACAGGGAGCTCCTATAATTCACCCCTCCACTTT; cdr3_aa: CASSGTGSSYNSPLHF
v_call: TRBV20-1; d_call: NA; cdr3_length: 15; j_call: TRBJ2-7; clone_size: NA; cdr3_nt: TGCAGTGCTAGAGTTAGGGGCGGGGGCCGCTACGAGCAGTACTTC; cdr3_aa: CSARVRGGGRYEQYF
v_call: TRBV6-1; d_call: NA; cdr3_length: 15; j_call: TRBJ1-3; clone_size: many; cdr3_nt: TGTGCCAGCAGTGCTACAGGGAAGGCTGGAAACACCATATATTTT; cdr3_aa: CASSATGKAGNTIYF
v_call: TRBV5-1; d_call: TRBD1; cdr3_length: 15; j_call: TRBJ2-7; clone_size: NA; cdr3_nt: TGCGCCAGCAGCTTCCAGGGGACAGGGTTCTACGAGCAGTACTTC; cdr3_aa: CASSFQGTGFYEQYF
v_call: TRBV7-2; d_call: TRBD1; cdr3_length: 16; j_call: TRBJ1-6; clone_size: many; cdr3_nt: TGTGCCAGCAGCATCAGCCGGGACAGACTTAATTCACCCCTCCACTTT; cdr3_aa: CASSISRDRLNSPLHF
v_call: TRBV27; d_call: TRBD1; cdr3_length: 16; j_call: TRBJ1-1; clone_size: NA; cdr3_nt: TGTGCCAGCAGCCTATGGCCGGGACAGGGCAACACTGAAGCTTTCTTT; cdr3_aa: CASSLWPGQGNTEAFF
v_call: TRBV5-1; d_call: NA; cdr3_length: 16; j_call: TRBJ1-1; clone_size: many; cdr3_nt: TGCGCCAGCAGCTTGTCCGGCAGGGGTAGAGACACTGAAGCTTTCTTT; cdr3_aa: CASSLSGRGRDTEAFF
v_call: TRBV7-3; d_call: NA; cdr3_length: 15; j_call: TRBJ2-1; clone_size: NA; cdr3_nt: TGTGCCAGCAGCTTCGGACTTCCCCCTTACAATGAGCAGTTCTTC; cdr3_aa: CASSFGLPPYNEQFF
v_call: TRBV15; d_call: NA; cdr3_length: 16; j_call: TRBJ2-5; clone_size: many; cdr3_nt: TGTGCCACCAGCCGACAACTTCAGGGGGGCAGGGAGACCCAGTACTTC; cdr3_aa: CATSRQLQGGRETQYF
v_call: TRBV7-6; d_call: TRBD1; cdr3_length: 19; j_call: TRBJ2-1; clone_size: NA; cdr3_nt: TGTGCCAGCAGCTTGAGGACAGGGGGCGAAGAGTATACTGGCAATGAGCAGTTCTTC; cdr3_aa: CASSLRTGGEEYTGNEQFF
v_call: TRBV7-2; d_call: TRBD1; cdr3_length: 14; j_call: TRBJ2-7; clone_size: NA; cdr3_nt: TGTGCCAGCAGTCAAGGACAGGCAACCTACGAGCAGTACTTC; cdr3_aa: CASSQGQATYEQYF
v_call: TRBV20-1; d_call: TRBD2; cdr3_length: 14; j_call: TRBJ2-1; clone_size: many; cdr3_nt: TGCAGTGCTATCATCTTAGCGGGACCCAATGAGCAGTTCTTC; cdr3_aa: CSAIILAGPNEQFF
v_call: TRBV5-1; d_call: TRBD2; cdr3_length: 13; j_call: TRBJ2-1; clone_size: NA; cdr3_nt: TGCGCCAGCGGTACTAGCGACTTCAATGAGCAGTTCTTC; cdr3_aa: CASGTSDFNEQFF
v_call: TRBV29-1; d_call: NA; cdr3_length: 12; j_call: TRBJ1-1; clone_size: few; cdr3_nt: TGCAGCGTTAGTCAGATGAACACTGAAGCTTTCTTT; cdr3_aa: CSVSQMNTEAFF
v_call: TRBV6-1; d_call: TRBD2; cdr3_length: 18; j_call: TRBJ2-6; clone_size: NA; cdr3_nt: TGTGCCAGCAGCGGGACCCTAGCGGGGGGCCCTGGGGCCAACGTCCTGACTTTC; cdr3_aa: CASSGTLAGGPGANVLTF
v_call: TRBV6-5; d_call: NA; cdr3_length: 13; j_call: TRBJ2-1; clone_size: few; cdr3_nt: TGTGCCAGCAGTTACTCGGTTGACAATGAGCAGTTCTTC; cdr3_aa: CASSYSVDNEQFF
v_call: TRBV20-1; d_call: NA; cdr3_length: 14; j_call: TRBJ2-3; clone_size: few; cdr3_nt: TGCAGTGCTAGCCGAACGGAGAGCACAGATACGCAGTATTTT; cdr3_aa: CSASRTESTDTQYF
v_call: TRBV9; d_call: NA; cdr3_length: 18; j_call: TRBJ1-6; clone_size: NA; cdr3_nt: TGTGCCAGCAGCGTAACGTTAGGGGTCCAAGAAGACGTTTCACCCCTCCACTTT; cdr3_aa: CASSVTLGVQEDVSPLHF
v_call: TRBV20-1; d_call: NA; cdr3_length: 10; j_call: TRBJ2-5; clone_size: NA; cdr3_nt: TGCAGTGCCTCAGGGGGGTCCCAGTACTTC; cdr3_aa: CSASGGSQYF